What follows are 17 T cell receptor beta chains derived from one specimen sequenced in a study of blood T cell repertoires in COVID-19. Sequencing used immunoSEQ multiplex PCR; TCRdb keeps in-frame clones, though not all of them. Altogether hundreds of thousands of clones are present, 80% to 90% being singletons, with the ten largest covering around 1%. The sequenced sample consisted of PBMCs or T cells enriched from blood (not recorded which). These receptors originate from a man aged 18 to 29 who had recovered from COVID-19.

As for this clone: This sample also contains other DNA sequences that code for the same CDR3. CDR3 sequence (DNA): TGTGCCAGCAGCGTCGGTGGACAGGCCTACGAGCAGTACTTC. Its protein is CASSVGGQAYEQYF. V is TRBV9 and J is TRBJ2-7; 7 nucleotides line up with TRBD1. Germline-derived CDR1 and CDR2 are SGDLS and YYNGEE. The CDR3 runs to 14 residues. After removal of 2 bases from V and 2 bases from J, the junction contained 4 bases not matched to a gene.

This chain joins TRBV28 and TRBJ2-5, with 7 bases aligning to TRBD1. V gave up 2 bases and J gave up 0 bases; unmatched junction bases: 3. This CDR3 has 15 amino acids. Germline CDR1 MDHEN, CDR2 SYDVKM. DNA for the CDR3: TGTGCCAGCAGTTTAGGGGACAGCAACCAAGAGACCCAGTACTTC. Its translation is CASSLGDSNQETQYF.

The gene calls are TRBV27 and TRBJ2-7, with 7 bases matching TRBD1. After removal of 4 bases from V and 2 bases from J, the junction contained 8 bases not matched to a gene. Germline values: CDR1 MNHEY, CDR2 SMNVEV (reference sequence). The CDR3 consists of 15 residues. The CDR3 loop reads CASSSIMTGTYEQYF. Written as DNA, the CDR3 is TGTGCCAGCAGTTCAATAATGACAGGGACCTACGAGCAGTACTTC.

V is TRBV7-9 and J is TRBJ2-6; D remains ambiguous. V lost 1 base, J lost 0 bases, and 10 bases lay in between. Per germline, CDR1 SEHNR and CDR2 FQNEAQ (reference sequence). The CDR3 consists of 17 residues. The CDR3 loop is CASSLGAQFSGANVLTF. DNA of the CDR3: TGTGCCAGCAGCTTAGGGGCACAATTCTCTGGGGCCAACGTCCTGACTTTC. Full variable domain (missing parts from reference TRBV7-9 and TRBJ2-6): DTGVSQNPRHKITKRGQNVTFRCDPISEHNRLYWYRQTLGQGPEFLTYFQNEAQLEKSRLLSDRFSAERPKGSFSTLEIQRTEQGDSAMYLCASSLGAQFSGANVLTFGAGSRLTVL.

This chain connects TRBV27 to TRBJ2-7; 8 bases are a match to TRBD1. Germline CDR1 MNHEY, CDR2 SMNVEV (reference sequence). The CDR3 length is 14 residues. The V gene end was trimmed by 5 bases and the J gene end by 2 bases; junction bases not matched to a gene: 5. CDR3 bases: TGTGCCAGCAGTCTGGGACAGGCCCCCTACGAGCAGTACTTC. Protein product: CASSLGQAPYEQYF.

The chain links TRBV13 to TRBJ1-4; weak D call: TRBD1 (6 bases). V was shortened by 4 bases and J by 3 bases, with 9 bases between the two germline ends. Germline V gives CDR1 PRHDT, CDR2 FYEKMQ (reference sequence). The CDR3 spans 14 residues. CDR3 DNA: TGTGCCAGCAGCTCCCGACAGGCTAATGAAAAACTGTTTTTT. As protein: CASSSRQANEKLFF.

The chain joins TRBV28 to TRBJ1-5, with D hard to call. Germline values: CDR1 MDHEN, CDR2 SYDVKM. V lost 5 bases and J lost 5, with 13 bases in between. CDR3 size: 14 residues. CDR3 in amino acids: CASSIRGIYQPQHF. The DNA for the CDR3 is TGTGCCAGCAGTATCCGAGGCATCTATCAGCCCCAGCATTTT.

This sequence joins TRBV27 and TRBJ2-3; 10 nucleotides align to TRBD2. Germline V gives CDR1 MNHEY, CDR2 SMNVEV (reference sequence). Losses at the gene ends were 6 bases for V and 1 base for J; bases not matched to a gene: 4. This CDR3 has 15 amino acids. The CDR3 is CASRLGLAGTDTQYF. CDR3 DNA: TGTGCCAGCAGGCTAGGACTAGCGGGCACAGATACGCAGTATTTT.

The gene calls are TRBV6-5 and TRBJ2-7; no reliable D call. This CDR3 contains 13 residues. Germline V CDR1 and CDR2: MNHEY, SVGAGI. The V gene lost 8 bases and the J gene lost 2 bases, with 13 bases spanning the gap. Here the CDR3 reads CASGSGPAYEQYF. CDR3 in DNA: TGTGCCAGCGGTTCGGGTCCGGCCTACGAGCAGTACTTC.

The CDR3 coding sequence is TGTGCCAGCAGTACCCTCAAGAGCTCCTACAATGAGCAGTTCTTC. It encodes CASSTLKSSYNEQFF. The chain uses TRBV6-5 and TRBJ2-1; no definite D call. Germline lookup yields CDR1 MNHEY and CDR2 SVGAGI. CDR3 length: 15 amino acids. Trimming took 5 bases from V and 0 from J, leaving 11 bases between them.

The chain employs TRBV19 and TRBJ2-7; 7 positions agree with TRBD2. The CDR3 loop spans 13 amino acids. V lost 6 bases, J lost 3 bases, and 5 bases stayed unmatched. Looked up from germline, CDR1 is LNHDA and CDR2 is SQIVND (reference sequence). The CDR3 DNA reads TGTGCCAGTAGCCCCCGGGACTACTACGAGCAGTACTTC. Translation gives CASSPRDYYEQYF. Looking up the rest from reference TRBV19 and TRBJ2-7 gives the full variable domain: DGGITQSPKYLFRKEGQNVTLSCEQNLNHDAMYWYRQDPGQGLRLIYYSQIVNDFQKGDIAEGYSVSREKKESFPLTVTSAQKNPTAFYLCASSPRDYYEQYFGPGTRLTVT.

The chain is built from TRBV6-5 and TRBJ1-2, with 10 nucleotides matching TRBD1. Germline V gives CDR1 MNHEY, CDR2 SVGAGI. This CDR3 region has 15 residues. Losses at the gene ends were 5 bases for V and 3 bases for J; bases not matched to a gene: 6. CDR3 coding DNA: TGTGCCAGCAGTAACCGGGACAGGGGACACTATGGCTACACCTTC. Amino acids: CASSNRDRGHYGYTF.

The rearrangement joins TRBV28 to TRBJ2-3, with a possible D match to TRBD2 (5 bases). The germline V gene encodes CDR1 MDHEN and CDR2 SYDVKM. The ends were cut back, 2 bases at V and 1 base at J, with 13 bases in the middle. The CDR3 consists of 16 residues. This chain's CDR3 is CASSLIGVGGTDTQYF. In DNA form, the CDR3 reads TGTGCCAGCAGTTTAATAGGCGTCGGGGGCACAGATACGCAGTATTTT.

For the CDR3, the DNA is TGTGCCAGTAGTATGGAAAGGGGAACTAATGAAAAACTGTTTTTT. Its protein product is CASSMERGTNEKLFF. J is TRBJ1-4 and V is TRBV19; D may be TRBD1 (5 bases). Trimming left V 3 bases short and J 1 base short, with 9 bases between. CDR1 LNHDA and CDR2 SQIVND come from the germline V gene (reference sequence). The CDR3 is made up of 15 amino acids.

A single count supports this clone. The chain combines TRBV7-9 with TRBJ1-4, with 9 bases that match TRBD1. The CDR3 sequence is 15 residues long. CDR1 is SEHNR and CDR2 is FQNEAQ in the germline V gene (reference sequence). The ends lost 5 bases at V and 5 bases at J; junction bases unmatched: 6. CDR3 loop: CASSDSGTGNEKLFF. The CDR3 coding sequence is TGTGCCAGCAGCGACTCCGGGACAGGGAATGAAAAACTGTTTTTT. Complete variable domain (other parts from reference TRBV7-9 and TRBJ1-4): DTGVSQNPRHKITKRGQNVTFRCDPISEHNRLYWYRQTLGQGPEFLTYFQNEAQLEKSRLLSDRFSAERPKGSFSTLEIQRTEQGDSAMYLCASSDSGTGNEKLFFGSGTQLSVL.

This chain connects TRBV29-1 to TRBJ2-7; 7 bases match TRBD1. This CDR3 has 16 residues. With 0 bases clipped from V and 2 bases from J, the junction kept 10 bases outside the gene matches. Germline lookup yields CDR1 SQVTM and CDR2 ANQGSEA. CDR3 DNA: TGCAGCGTTGAAGAGGCCATTCCGGACAGGCCCTACGAGCAGTACTTC. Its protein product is CSVEEAIPDRPYEQYF.

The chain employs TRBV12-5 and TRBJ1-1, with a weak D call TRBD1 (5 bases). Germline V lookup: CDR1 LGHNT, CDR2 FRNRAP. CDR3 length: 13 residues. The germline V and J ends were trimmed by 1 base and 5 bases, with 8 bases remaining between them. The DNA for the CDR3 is TGTGCTAGTGGTTTGGCTAGGGGAACTGAAGCTTTCTTT. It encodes CASGLARGTEAFF.